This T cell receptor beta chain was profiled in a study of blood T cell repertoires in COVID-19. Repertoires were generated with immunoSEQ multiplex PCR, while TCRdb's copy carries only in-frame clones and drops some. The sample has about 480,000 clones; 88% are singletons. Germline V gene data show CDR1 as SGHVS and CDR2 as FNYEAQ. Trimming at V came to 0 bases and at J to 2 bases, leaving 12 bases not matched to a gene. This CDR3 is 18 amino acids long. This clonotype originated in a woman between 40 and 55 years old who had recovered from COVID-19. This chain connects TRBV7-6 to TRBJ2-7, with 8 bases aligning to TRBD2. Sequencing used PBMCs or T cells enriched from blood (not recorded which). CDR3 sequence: CASSLAGTSKRVAYEQYF. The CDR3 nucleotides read TGTGCCAGCAGCTTAGCCGGGACTAGTAAAAGGGTCGCCTACGAGCAGTACTTC. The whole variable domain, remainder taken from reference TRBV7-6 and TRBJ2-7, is GAGVSQSPRYKVTKRGQDVALRCDPISGHVSLYWYRQALGQGPEFLTYFNYEAQQDKSGLPNDRFSAERPEGSISTLTIQRTEQRDSAMYRCASSLAGTSKRVAYEQYFGPGTRLTVT.